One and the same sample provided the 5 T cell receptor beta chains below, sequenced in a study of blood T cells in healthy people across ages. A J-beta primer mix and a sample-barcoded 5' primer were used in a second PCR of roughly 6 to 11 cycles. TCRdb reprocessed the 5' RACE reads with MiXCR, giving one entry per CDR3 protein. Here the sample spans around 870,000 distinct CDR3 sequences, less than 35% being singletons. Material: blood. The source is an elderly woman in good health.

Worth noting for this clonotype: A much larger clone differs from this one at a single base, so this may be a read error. The CDR3 loop reads CASSQGWVSGGSTDTQYF. The CDR3 DNA is TGTGCCAGCAGCCAAGGTTGGGTTAGCGGGGGAAGCACAGATACGCAGTATTTT. The rearrangement uses TRBV14 and TRBJ2-3, with TRBD2 identical over 9 bases. This CDR3 spans 18 amino acids. Germline loops: CDR1 SGHDN, CDR2 FVKESK. After removal of 1 base from V and 0 bases from J, the junction contained 8 bases not matched to a gene.

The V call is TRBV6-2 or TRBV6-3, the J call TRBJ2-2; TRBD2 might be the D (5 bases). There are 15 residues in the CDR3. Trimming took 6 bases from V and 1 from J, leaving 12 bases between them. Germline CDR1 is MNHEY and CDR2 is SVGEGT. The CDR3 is CASSRHGLNTGELFF. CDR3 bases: TGTGCCAGCAGCCGTCACGGACTGAACACCGGGGAGCTGTTTTTT.

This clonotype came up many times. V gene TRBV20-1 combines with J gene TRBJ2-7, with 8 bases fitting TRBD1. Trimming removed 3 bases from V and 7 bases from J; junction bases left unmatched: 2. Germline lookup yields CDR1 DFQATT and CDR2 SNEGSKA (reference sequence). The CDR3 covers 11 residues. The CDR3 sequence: CSASRDREQYF. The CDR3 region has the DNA TGCAGTGCTAGCCGGGACAGGGAGCAGTACTTC.

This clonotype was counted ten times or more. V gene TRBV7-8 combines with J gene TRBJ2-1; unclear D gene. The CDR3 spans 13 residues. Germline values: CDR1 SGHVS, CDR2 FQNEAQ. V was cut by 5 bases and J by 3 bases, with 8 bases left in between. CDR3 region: CASSPRVYNEQFF. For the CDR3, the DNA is TGTGCCAGCAGCCCCCGGGTCTACAATGAGCAGTTCTTC.

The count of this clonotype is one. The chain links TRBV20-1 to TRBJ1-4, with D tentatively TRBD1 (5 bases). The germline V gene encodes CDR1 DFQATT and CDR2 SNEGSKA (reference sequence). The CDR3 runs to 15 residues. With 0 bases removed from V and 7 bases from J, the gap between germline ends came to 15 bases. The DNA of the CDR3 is TGCAGTGCTAGAGATCGGGTGAGGGGTAGTGAAAAACTGTTTTTT. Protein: CSARDRVRGSEKLFF.